This TCR beta chain was sequenced for a study of blood T cell repertoires in COVID-19. Whole-study context: Collection of acute and convalescent COVID-19 samples took place in the United States, Italy and Spain. In each case, the material was cDNA or gDNA derived from T cells, B-cell-depleted T cells, or PBMCs.

CDR3 length: 18 amino acids. V shed 1 base, J shed 5 bases, and the junction held 12 bases outside the gene matches. The V gene's germline CDR1 is SGHAT and CDR2 FQNNGV. In the authors' methods: Reference gene primer amplification yielded estimated nucleated cell counts. Clones were read by immunoSEQ multiplex PCR, and TCRdb kept only the in-frame ones, dropping some. V, J and clone size are taken as reported in that table, and D and trimming were inferred from the DNA itself. The sample lists about 220,000 clones; about 80% were seen once. The source is a woman under 40 who had recovered from COVID-19. Specimen: peripheral blood. V usage is TRBV11-2 and J usage is TRBJ2-1, with 9 bases fitting TRBD2. The CDR3, as DNA: TGTGCCAGCAGCTTAGGGGGAGGGCTAGCGGGGAGAAACAATGAGCAGTTCTTC. As protein: CASSLGGGLAGRNNEQFF.